This TCR beta chain was sequenced in a study of PD-1 blockade in classical Hodgkin lymphoma. Germline CDR1 is SGHDT and CDR2 is YYEEEE. Trimming took 4 bases from V and 3 from J; bases not matched to a gene: 7. The CDR3 runs to 15 residues. Worth noting for this clone: Antigen: not known.

Study findings and constraints: Lower baseline TCR diversity was reported for newly diagnosed patients than for healthy donors.

The time point was: cycle 4 day 1 (C4D1), after 6 weeks of nivolumab. No patient escaped relapse after autologous stem cell transplantation, and brentuximab vedotin exposure varied. TCRdb's copy holds only in-frame clones and misses some; the assay was immunoSEQ multiplex PCR. The table lists approximately 45,000 clones, roughly two thirds of them singletons. This clonotype was obtained from a human donor with classical Hodgkin lymphoma. Sequencing used peripheral blood mononuclear cells (PBMCs), obtained before the fourth cycle of nivolumab. The rearrangement joins TRBV5-6 to TRBJ1-1; TRBD1 aligns across 9 bases. CDR3 in amino acids: CASSLMDRGDTEAFF. CDR3 sequence (DNA): TGTGCCAGCAGCCTAATGGACAGGGGTGACACTGAAGCTTTCTTT.